The rows below give T cell receptor beta chains drawn from one sample of a study of pediatric ulcerative colitis. Libraries were prepared by immunoSEQ multiplex PCR; TCRdb keeps only in-frame clonotypes and omits some of them. The sample lists over 45,000 clones, about 79% occurring once. Sequenced sample: gut tissue. These receptors all stem from a girl between 5 and 17 years old with moderate ulcerative colitis. Both conserved end residues are part of each CDR3. D genes are given only for firm matches. Clone size is shown for a subset of rows, as once, few, many or a class of expanded clone.

D	size	V	J	DNA	CDR3
NA	NA	TRBV11-2	TRBJ2-7	TGTGCCAGCAGCTTAGGAGGTGGTCTCGGCTACGAGCAGTACTTC	CASSLGGGLGYEQYF
NA	NA	TRBV7-9	TRBJ2-2	TGTGCCAGCAGCCTAGGCTTCGGGGATGCCACCGGGGAGCTGTTTTTT	CASSLGFGDATGELFF
NA	NA	TRBV30	TRBJ1-3	TGTGCCTGGAGAAGAGGACGGAACCCTGGAAACACCATATATTTT	CAWRRGRNPGNTIYF
TRBD1	NA	TRBV27	TRBJ1-5	TGTGCCAGCAGTCCCTCCAGGGGGCTGGGTCAGCCCCAGCATTTT	CASSPSRGLGQPQHF
TRBD1	NA	TRBV5-1	TRBJ2-7	TGCGCCAGCAGCCCGGGACAGGAGGGTTACGAGCAGTACTTC	CASSPGQEGYEQYF
TRBD1	NA	TRBV5-6	TRBJ2-7	TGTGCCAGCAGCTTGGGGACAGGGGCCTACGAGCAGTACTTC	CASSLGTGAYEQYF
NA	NA	TRBV10-3	TRBJ1-4	TGTGCCATCAGTGACAGAGAGGCAACTAATGAAAAACTGTTTTTT	CAISDREATNEKLFF
TRBD1	NA	TRBV19	TRBJ1-2	TGTGCCAGTAGTCCCCCGGACAGGGTAGGTGGCTACACCTTC	CASSPPDRVGGYTF
TRBD1	few	TRBV10-3	TRBJ1-4	TGTGCCATCAGTGAGGACAGGGCCCCTTATGAAAAACTGTTTTTT	CAISEDRAPYEKLFF
NA	NA	TRBV7-6	TRBJ1-1	TGTGCCAGCAGCCGGGTGGCGTGGACTGAAGCTTTCTTT	CASSRVAWTEAFF
NA	NA	TRBV19	TRBJ1-2	TGTGCCAGTAGTATTTTGGGGGACGGCTATGGCTACACCTTC	CASSILGDGYGYTF
NA	NA	TRBV6-5	TRBJ2-7	TGTGCCAGCATTTCCGCTCACTACGAGCAGTACTTC	CASISAHYEQYF
NA	NA	TRBV7-2	TRBJ2-2	TGTGCCAGCAGCCTGGGCCCCGGGGAGCTGTTTTTT	CASSLGPGELFF
TRBD1	NA	TRBV6-6	TRBJ1-5	TGTGCCAGCAGTCAAACTCCGACAGGGGGCAGACAGCCCCAGCATTTT	CASSQTPTGGRQPQHF
TRBD2	few	TRBV5-4	TRBJ2-1	TGTGCCTGTAGGACTAGCGGGAGTGTGAGCTCCTACAATGAGCAGTTCTTC	CACRTSGSVSSYNEQFF
NA	NA	TRBV5-1	TRBJ2-3	TGCGCCAGCAGCTTTGCAGACAGCACAGATACGCAGTATTTT	CASSFADSTDTQYF
TRBD2	NA	TRBV7-2	TRBJ2-5	TGTGCCAGCAGCTTTGCCGGGACTAGAGGGGAGACCCAGTACTTC	CASSFAGTRGETQYF
NA	few	TRBV18	TRBJ1-5	TGTGCCAGCTCACCATGGGACAGCAATCAGCCCCAGCATTTT	CASSPWDSNQPQHF
NA	few	TRBV15	TRBJ1-2	TGTGCCACCAGCAGAGGGACCCGGGACTCTGGCTACACCTTC	CATSRGTRDSGYTF
NA	NA	TRBV28	TRBJ1-1	TGTGCCAGCAGTTCCCCCCTATGGGGGGGCACTGAAGCTTTCTTT	CASSSPLWGGTEAFF
TRBD2	once	TRBV4-1	TRBJ2-1	TGCGCCAGCAGCCGGAAATCGTCCGGGACTAGCGGGAGGGAATCCTACAATGAGCAGTTCTTC	CASSRKSSGTSGRESYNEQFF
NA	NA	TRBV16	TRBJ1-5	TGTGCCAGCAGCCCCTCTGATCAGCCCCAGCATTTT	CASSPSDQPQHF
NA	NA	TRBV30	TRBJ2-7	TGTGCCTGGAGTGGGGGAAGCTCCTACGAGCAGTACTTC	CAWSGGSSYEQYF
TRBD1	NA	TRBV6-5	TRBJ1-2	TGTGCCAGCAGTTACACCGGGACAGGGGATCATGGCTACACCTTC	CASSYTGTGDHGYTF
NA	few	TRBV5-4	TRBJ1-5	TGTGCCAGCAGCTTGGACAGCCGAAGAGAGCCCCAGCATTTT	CASSLDSRREPQHF
TRBD2	NA	TRBV5-8	TRBJ2-1	TGTGCCAGCAGCTTCAACGCGGGAGGGCCTAACAATGAGCAGTTCTTC	CASSFNAGGPNNEQFF
NA	few	TRBV7-2	TRBJ1-5	TGTGCCAGCAGCTTTCAGTTCGGGGGCAATCAGCCCCAGCATTTT	CASSFQFGGNQPQHF
NA	NA	TRBV27	TRBJ1-1	TGTGCCAGCAGGGTTTTAGACAGCTTGAACACTGAAGCTTTCTTT	CASRVLDSLNTEAFF
TRBD1	NA	TRBV25-1	TRBJ2-7	TGTGCCACCGGGACAGGGCGTTTCTACGAGCAGTACTTC	CATGTGRFYEQYF
TRBD1	NA	TRBV15	TRBJ1-2	TGTGCCACCAGCAGAGACGGGACAGACCTTCGTGGCTACACCTTC	CATSRDGTDLRGYTF
TRBD2	NA	TRBV4-3	TRBJ2-3	TGCGCCAGCAGCCAAGATTTGGGACTAGCAAGTTATGGAGATACGCAGTATTTT	CASSQDLGLASYGDTQYF
TRBD1	NA	TRBV30	TRBJ2-2	TGTGCCTGGAGTGGGGACAGGGGCGTGGTGGGGCTGTTTTTT	CAWSGDRGVVGLFF
NA	NA	TRBV14	TRBJ1-3	TGTGCCAGCAGATCAGGGTTCTCTGGAAACACCATATATTTT	CASRSGFSGNTIYF
NA	NA	TRBV2	TRBJ1-1	TGTGCCAGCAGCAAAGGGGCTGTTTCGTCTGAAGCTTTCTTT	CASSKGAVSSEAFF
NA	NA	TRBV7-9	TRBJ1-4	TGTGCCAGCAGCTTAGGACAGCCAATGCCCGATGAAAAACTGTTTTTT	CASSLGQPMPDEKLFF
NA	few	TRBV14	TRBJ2-7	TGTGCCAGCAGCCAAGGAAGGTCCAATGTCTACGAGCAGTACTTC	CASSQGRSNVYEQYF
TRBD2	NA	TRBV5-1	TRBJ2-1	TGCGCCAGCAGCTTGGAACTAGCGGGAGGGCCGGGGCAGTTCTTC	CASSLELAGGPGQFF
NA	few	TRBV6-1	TRBJ2-7	TGTGCCAGCAGTGAAGCGGACATCTCTTCAGAGCAGTACTTC	CASSEADISSEQYF
TRBD2	NA	TRBV19	TRBJ2-3	TGTGCCAGTACCGACGGCGGGGGAGGCACAGATACGCAGTATTTT	CASTDGGGGTDTQYF
NA	NA	TRBV7-9	TRBJ2-5	TGTGCCAGCAGCCTAGATGCCTGGGACTTC	CASSLDAWDF
NA	NA	TRBV29-1	TRBJ1-2	TGCAGCGTTGTGCGGAAGAAGGGTTCACCTTTC	CSVVRKKGSPF
NA	NA	TRBV5-1	TRBJ2-5	TGCGCCAGCAGCTTGGATCCCATAGTGGAGCAGTACTTC	CASSLDPIVEQYF
NA	NA	TRBV5-4	TRBJ2-5	TGTGCCAGCAGCTTGCAAGAGACCCAGTACTTC	CASSLQETQYF
TRBD1	NA	TRBV5-1	TRBJ1-2	TGCGCCAGCAGCTCGGGGACAGATGGTTGGGATGGCTACACCTTC	CASSSGTDGWDGYTF
TRBD1	NA	TRBV19	TRBJ2-7	TGTGCCAGTAGTATAGGGGACAGTTCCTACGAGCAGTACTTC	CASSIGDSSYEQYF
TRBD2	NA	TRBV7-9	TRBJ2-5	TGTGCCAGCAGCTTAGCGAGGACTAGTAGGGCACAAGAGACCCAGTACTTC	CASSLARTSRAQETQYF
TRBD2	NA	TRBV13	TRBJ2-7	TGTGCCAGCAGCCTAACTAGCGGGAGGGCAAACTACCGCCGCTCCGAGCAGTACTTC	CASSLTSGRANYRRSEQYF
NA	NA	TRBV4-1	TRBJ2-7	TGCGCCAGCAGCCAAGGACAATCCGGACAGTACGGGTTCGTCTACGAGCAGTACTTC	CASSQGQSGQYGFVYEQYF
NA	NA	TRBV21-1	TRBJ2-3	TGTGCCAGCAGCCCCATCCCCCAGGAAGAGCGGGAGGGCGATACGCAGTATTTT	CASSPIPQEEREGDTQYF
TRBD1	NA	TRBV6-6	TRBJ1-5	TGTGCCAGCAGCCGGGACAGGGGTGGTCAGCCCCAGCATTTT	CASSRDRGGQPQHF
TRBD2	NA	TRBV9	TRBJ2-1	TGTGCCAGCAGCTCGAGCGGGAGCTCCTACAATGAGCAGTTCTTC	CASSSSGSSYNEQFF
TRBD2	NA	TRBV19	TRBJ2-7	TGTGCCAGCTCAACGGGGGGAAAAGGATACGAGCAGTACTTC	CASSTGGKGYEQYF
NA	NA	TRBV27	TRBJ2-7	TGTGCCAGCAGTTTACGCAGGGCGTACGAGCAGTACTTC	CASSLRRAYEQYF